Presented here are 15 T cell receptor beta chains from one specimen sequenced in a study of a mutant IDH1 vaccine in newly diagnosed glioma. Clones were read by immunoSEQ multiplex PCR, and TCRdb kept only the in-frame ones, dropping some. The repertoire consists of 40,000 or so clones, with 90% to 95% occurring once and the leading ten covering around 2.8%. Their antigens remain unidentified. Time point denoted: week 5, during vaccination. The investigators gave 300 ug of mutant IDH1 20-mer peptide in each vaccine dose, together with topical imiquimod. The sample here was PBMCs, taken from a glioma patient whose treatment included an IDH1 peptide vaccine. Source of these receptors: a man aged 50 to 59 with glioma.

The chain has TRBV6-5 and TRBJ2-2; weak D call: TRBD1 (5 bases). CDR1 is MNHEY, CDR2 SVGAGI, per germline. V gave up 6 bases and J gave up 5 bases, with 16 bases separating them. The CDR3 is made up of 15 amino acids. CDR3 DNA sequence: TGTGCCAGCAGCCAGGACACCCTCCGTACCGGGGAGCTGTTTTTT. Translation: CASSQDTLRTGELFF.

The sample holds one count of this clone. The J gene is TRBJ2-1, the V gene TRBV12-5; TRBD1 aligns across 9 bases. The V gene end was trimmed by 0 bases and the J gene end by 7 bases; junction bases not matched to a gene: 16. The CDR3 covers 19 residues. Per germline, CDR1 LGHNT and CDR2 FRNRAP. CDR3 protein: CASGLVYGQGIRSSNEQFF. For the CDR3, the DNA is TGTGCTAGTGGTTTGGTATATGGACAGGGGATCCGGTCGAGTAATGAGCAGTTCTTC.

The chain combines TRBV5-1 with TRBJ2-2, with TRBD2 matching 7 bases. The CDR3 is 14 residues long. Trimming took 4 bases from V and 4 from J; bases not matched to a gene: 4. Germline CDR1 and CDR2: SGHRS and YFSETQ. The CDR3 DNA sequence: TGCGCCAGCAGCCTGGGGGGGATCACCGGGGAGCTGTTTTTT. Its protein is CASSLGGITGELFF.

The V and J genes are TRBV29-1 and TRBJ1-2; D is perhaps TRBD1 (5 bases). Trimming stripped 8 bases from V and 1 base from J, with 11 bases between. The germline V gene has CDR1 SQVTM and CDR2 ANQGSEA. CDR3 length equals 12 residues. For the CDR3, the DNA is TGCAGCACGGGGGGGGTTAACTATGGCTACACCTTC. Its protein product is CSTGGVNYGYTF.

V gene TRBV13 combines with J gene TRBJ1-3; D gene uncertain. This CDR3 region has 14 residues. Germline CDR1 PRHDT, CDR2 FYEKMQ (reference sequence). Trimming left V 0 bases short and J 0 bases short, with 3 bases between. This CDR3 reads CASSLGHSGNTIYF. The CDR3 DNA is TGTGCCAGCAGCTTAGGCCACTCTGGAAACACCATATATTTT.

The chain is built from TRBV25-1 and TRBJ1-1; D remains ambiguous. The germline V gene encodes CDR1 MGHDK and CDR2 SYGVNS. V lost 2 bases and J 0 bases, leaving 7 bases between the germline ends. The CDR3 covers 14 residues. CDR3 bases: TGTGCCAGCAGTGAAAACTACATGAACACTGAAGCTTTCTTT. Its translation: CASSENYMNTEAFF.

The chain uses TRBV20-1 and TRBJ2-1; D not certain. Germline CDR1 and CDR2: DFQATT and SNEGSKA (reference sequence). Trimming left V 6 bases short and J 6 bases short, with 9 bases between. CDR3 length: 11 amino acids. In DNA form, the CDR3 reads TGCAGTGCCAACGGCCCCAATGAGCAGTTCTTC. Its translation is CSANGPNEQFF.

The chain links TRBV7-8 to TRBJ1-2; 7 bases are shared with TRBD1. Unmatched junction bases numbered 12, after V lost 4 bases and J lost 1 base. This CDR3 is built from 17 residues. Germline assignment: CDR1 SGHVS and CDR2 FQNEAQ. This CDR3 is CASSSGGPGTVNYGYTF. In DNA, the CDR3 is TGTGCCAGCAGCTCGGGGGGCCCCGGGACAGTTAACTATGGCTACACCTTC.

The chain links TRBV7-2 to TRBJ1-6; D not certain. CDR3 length equals 14 residues. CDR1 is SGHTA and CDR2 is FQGNSA in the germline V gene. V gave up 0 bases and J gave up 7 bases, with 7 bases separating them. CDR3 region: CASSLAAGNSPLHF. The CDR3 DNA reads as TGTGCCAGCAGCTTAGCGGCAGGAAATTCACCCCTCCACTTT. The full variable domain, rest sourced from reference TRBV7-2 and TRBJ1-6, is GAGVSQSPSNKVTEKGKDVELRCDPISGHTALYWYRQSLGQGLEFLIYFQGNSAPDKSGLPSDRFSAERTGGSVSTLTIQRTQQEDSAVYLCASSLAAGNSPLHFGNGTRLTVT.

The V and J genes are TRBV19 and TRBJ2-7; D gene uncertain. V was cut by 5 bases and J by 2 bases, with 13 bases left in between. Per the germline V gene, CDR1 is LNHDA and CDR2 is SQIVND (reference sequence). There are 14 residues in the CDR3. In nucleotides, the CDR3 is TGTGCCAGTAGTCAGGATTTTAGGACCTACGAGCAGTACTTC. This translates into CASSQDFRTYEQYF.

The table lists this clone with a count of one. V gene TRBV9 combines with J gene TRBJ1-2, with TRBD1 matching 10 bases. The V segment lost 3 bases and the J segment 4 bases; nucleotides outside the gene matches: 3. CDR3 size: 14 residues. Germline V gene lookup returns CDR1 SGDLS and CDR2 YYNGEE. Here the CDR3 reads CASSADRGRYGYTF. CDR3 sequence (DNA): TGTGCCAGCAGCGCCGACAGGGGGCGCTATGGCTACACCTTC.

This rearrangement joins TRBV9 to TRBJ2-5; 8 bases are shared with TRBD2. The CDR3 has 15 residues. Germline assignment: CDR1 SGDLS and CDR2 YYNGEE. Trimming took 4 bases from V and 6 from J; bases not matched to a gene: 11. CDR3 DNA sequence: TGTGCCAGCAGCCTCCGGGGGGGGAGAGGGCAGACCCAGTACTTC. This codes for CASSLRGGRGQTQYF.

The genes are TRBV18 and TRBJ2-2; TRBD2 matches at 7 bases. J lost 3 bases, V lost 2 bases, and 9 bases had no gene match. The CDR3 extends over 17 amino acids. Germline V gene lookup returns CDR1 KGHSH and CDR2 LQKENI. The CDR3 loop is CASSPIRSGEDTGELFF. For the CDR3, the DNA is TGTGCCAGCTCACCAATACGGAGCGGGGAGGACACCGGGGAGCTGTTTTTT.

The V gene is TRBV5-1, the J gene TRBJ1-2; the match to TRBD1 covers 12 bases. The V gene's germline CDR1 is SGHRS and CDR2 YFSETQ. The junction had 7 bases not matched to a gene; V was cut back by 4 bases and J by 3 bases. The CDR3 sequence is 16 residues long. CDR3 in amino acids: CASSPGTGGLDYGYTF. CDR3 sequence (DNA): TGCGCCAGCAGCCCAGGGACAGGGGGCCTTGACTATGGCTACACCTTC.

J is TRBJ1-2 and V is TRBV30; D possibly corresponds to TRBD1 (6 bases). Germline V CDR1 and CDR2: GTSNPN, SVGIG (reference sequence). This CDR3 comprises 15 residues. The germline V and J ends were trimmed by 3 bases and 3 bases, with 17 bases remaining between them. For the CDR3, the DNA is TGTGCCTGGAGCAAAGGAGGGGGAAATGACTATGGCTACACCTTC. Translated: CAWSKGGGNDYGYTF.